This is a list of T cell receptor beta chains from one sample in a study of T cells in Graves' hyperthyroidism and ophthalmopathy. TCRdb reprocessed the multiplex PCR reads via MiXCR and lists one record per CDR3 protein. Of more than 500,000 distinct CDR3 sequences detected, approximately 14% appear once; the ten largest clones hold about 4%. Sequenced sample: blood. All receptors come from a woman aged 40 to 49 with Graves' ophthalmopathy. Each CDR3 is given with its conserved first and last residue. A D gene is named only where the DNA matches it firmly. Clone size is shown for a subset of rows, as once, few, many or a class of expanded clone.

j_call: TRBJ1-5
clone_size: many
d_call: TRBD1
v_call: TRBV20-1
cdr3_aa: CSASRDRVNQPQHF
cdr3_nt: TGCAGTGCAAGTCGGGACAGAGTCAATCAGCCCCAGCATTTT

j_call: TRBJ1-5
clone_size: .
d_call: TRBD1
v_call: TRBV28
cdr3_aa: CASSFRTGVGNQPQHF
cdr3_nt: TGTGCCAGCAGTTTTCGAACAGGGGTGGGCAATCAGCCCCAGCATTTT

j_call: TRBJ1-3
clone_size: few
d_call: TRBD1
v_call: TRBV27
cdr3_aa: CASRPTGTTGNTIYF
cdr3_nt: TGTGCCAGCAGGCCGACAGGGACGACTGGAAACACCATATATTTT

j_call: TRBJ1-3
clone_size: many
d_call: .
v_call: TRBV6-1
cdr3_aa: CARQGTGSTIYF
cdr3_nt: TGTGCCAGACAGGGTACTGGAAGCACCATATATTTT

j_call: TRBJ1-3
clone_size: many
d_call: .
v_call: TRBV28
cdr3_aa: CASSPRAGAGNTIYF
cdr3_nt: TGTGCCAGCAGTCCAAGGGCAGGGGCAGGAAACACCATATATTTT

j_call: TRBJ2-4
clone_size: many
d_call: .
v_call: TRBV18
cdr3_aa: CASAQGGTDIQYF
cdr3_nt: TGTGCCAGCGCCCAGGGGGGTACGGACATTCAGTACTTC

j_call: TRBJ1-1
clone_size: many
d_call: .
v_call: TRBV12-3/TRBV12-4
cdr3_aa: CASSPRPINTEAFF
cdr3_nt: TGTGCCAGCAGTCCGCGACCTATAAACACTGAAGCTTTCTTT

j_call: TRBJ2-2
clone_size: few
d_call: .
v_call: TRBV11-2
cdr3_aa: CASGLAINTGELFF
cdr3_nt: TGTGCCAGCGGCCTGGCCATTAACACCGGGGAGCTGTTTTTT

j_call: TRBJ2-1
clone_size: few
d_call: .
v_call: TRBV3-1
cdr3_aa: CASSQGGGEQFF
cdr3_nt: TGTGCCAGCAGTCAAGGGGGGGGAGAGCAGTTCTTC

j_call: TRBJ1-2
clone_size: many
d_call: TRBD1
v_call: TRBV6-1
cdr3_aa: CASSMDRTGGYTF
cdr3_nt: TGTGCCAGCAGTATGGACAGGACCGGGGGCTACACCTTC

j_call: TRBJ1-3
clone_size: .
d_call: .
v_call: TRBV6-5
cdr3_aa: CASSYSTGRRWGNTIYF
cdr3_nt: TGTGCCAGCAGTTACTCGACGGGCAGGCGGTGGGGAAACACCATATATTTT

j_call: TRBJ1-2
clone_size: many
d_call: .
v_call: TRBV27
cdr3_aa: CASRGPVNYGYTF
cdr3_nt: TGTGCCAGCAGAGGACCGGTGAACTATGGCTACACCTTC

j_call: TRBJ2-7
clone_size: many
d_call: TRBD2
v_call: TRBV29-1
cdr3_aa: CSVEELAGAYEQYF
cdr3_nt: TGCAGCGTTGAAGAGTTAGCGGGCGCCTACGAGCAGTACTTC

j_call: TRBJ1-5
clone_size: few
d_call: .
v_call: TRBV7-8
cdr3_aa: CASSPAVVQGGNQPQHF
cdr3_nt: TGTGCCAGCAGCCCAGCCGTTGTGCAGGGCGGGAATCAGCCCCAGCATTTT

j_call: TRBJ2-3
clone_size: many
d_call: .
v_call: TRBV28
cdr3_aa: CASSFPRDELADTQYF
cdr3_nt: TGTGCCAGCAGTTTTCCTCGGGACGAATTGGCAGATACGCAGTATTTT

j_call: TRBJ2-7
clone_size: .
d_call: .
v_call: TRBV28
cdr3_aa: CASSSVGDNYYEQYF
cdr3_nt: TGTGCCAGCAGTTCCGTGGGGGACAACTATTACGAGCAGTACTTC